The sequence of this T cell receptor (beta chain) was determined in a study of T cells in Graves' hyperthyroidism and ophthalmopathy. Study summary: Blood from the periphery was taken at initial diagnosis, before any treatment.

Worth noting for this clonotype: Its antigen is undetermined.

Over 18 months, lack of ophthalmopathy progression marked Graves' hyperthyroidism as stable. Patients with uncontrolled infections, other autoimmune diseases, pregnancy or lactation were excluded. TCR beta CDR3 sequences were amplified from RNA transcripts. HTBI primers were employed in a first-round RT-PCR of the TCR CDR3. From the multiplex PCR reads, TCRdb called clonotypes with MiXCR, one entry per CDR3 protein. This sample yields approximately 710,000 distinct CDR3 sequences, of which roughly a sixth are seen a single time; around 15% belongs to the top ten. Findings and limits, study-wide: Most thyroid-expanded clonotypes above 0.001 were also found in blood.

V dropped 0 bases and J dropped 6 bases, with 15 bases sitting between them. The length of the CDR3 is 14 residues. CDR1 and CDR2 from the germline V gene are GTSNPN and SVGIG (reference sequence). Sample: blood. This chain connects TRBV30 to TRBJ2-7, with D maybe TRBD2 (5 bases). This receptor was identified in a man aged 45-60 years with Graves' hyperthyroidism. The DNA of the CDR3 is TGTGCCTGGAGTGTAAGTGCTAGCAGCGGCGAGCAGTACTTC. Protein: CAWSVSASSGEQYF.